A selection of T cell receptor beta chains follows, all from one sample in a study of patients and donors after allogeneic stem cell transplantation. TCRdb reprocessed the RT-PCR reads via MiXCR and lists one record per CDR3 protein. The sample holds approximately 200,000 distinct CDR3 sequences, roughly two fifths seen once. The sample was blood, either unsorted or a sorted T cell fraction (not recorded which). These receptors were collected from a human donor who was either an allogeneic HSCT recipient or a stem cell or donor lymphocyte infusion donor (not recorded which). It is not recorded whose cells these are; they may come from a transplant donor. CDR3s include the opening cysteine and the closing phenylalanine or tryptophan. Each record gives: J gene, clone size, V gene, D gene, CDR3 protein, CDR3 DNA. A D gene is named only where the DNA matches it firmly. Some rows have no size entry. The others give once, few or many, or a class for an expanded clone.

J gene: TRBJ2-2; clone size: few; V gene: TRBV5-7; D gene: .; CDR3 protein: CASSLVRGILEDTGELFF; CDR3 DNA: TGTGCCAGCAGCTTGGTTCGAGGCATCTTGGAGGACACCGGGGAGCTGTTTTTT
J gene: TRBJ1-2; clone size: .; V gene: TRBV20-1; D gene: TRBD1; CDR3 protein: CSASTGTNYGYTF; CDR3 DNA: TGCAGTGCCTCGACAGGGACTAACTATGGCTACACCTTC
J gene: TRBJ1-2; clone size: few; V gene: TRBV24-1; D gene: .; CDR3 protein: CATSGPPPNYGYTF; CDR3 DNA: TGTGCCACCAGTGGTCCCCCACCTAACTATGGCTACACCTTC
J gene: TRBJ1-2; clone size: .; V gene: TRBV24-1; D gene: TRBD1; CDR3 protein: CATSEEGALNGYTF; CDR3 DNA: TGTGCCACCAGTGAGGAGGGGGCGCTTAACGGCTACACCTTC
J gene: TRBJ2-1; clone size: .; V gene: TRBV11-3; D gene: TRBD2; CDR3 protein: CASSSRPAGGGYNEQFF; CDR3 DNA: TGTGCCAGCAGCTCCCGCCCAGCGGGAGGGGGGTACAATGAGCAGTTCTTC
J gene: TRBJ1-2; clone size: .; V gene: TRBV12-3/TRBV12-4; D gene: TRBD1; CDR3 protein: CASSLARQGGYGYTF; CDR3 DNA: TGTGCCAGCAGTTTAGCGCGACAGGGAGGCTATGGCTACACCTTC
J gene: TRBJ1-2; clone size: .; V gene: TRBV7-9; D gene: TRBD1; CDR3 protein: CASSSWTGEGYGYTF; CDR3 DNA: TGTGCCAGCAGCTCGTGGACAGGGGAGGGCTATGGCTACACCTTC
J gene: TRBJ2-1; clone size: few; V gene: TRBV13; D gene: TRBD2; CDR3 protein: CASSSGRAVYNEQFF; CDR3 DNA: TGTGCCAGCAGCTCCGGGAGGGCCGTCTACAATGAGCAGTTCTTC
J gene: TRBJ2-1; clone size: few; V gene: TRBV7-2; D gene: TRBD2; CDR3 protein: CASTFRLAGGSYNEQFF; CDR3 DNA: TGTGCCAGCACCTTTCGCCTAGCGGGAGGGTCCTACAATGAGCAGTTCTTC
J gene: TRBJ2-3; clone size: .; V gene: TRBV7-9; D gene: .; CDR3 protein: CAISSGIRGDFTDTQYF; CDR3 DNA: TGTGCCATCAGCTCTGGGATCCGAGGAGATTTCACAGATACGCAGTATTTT
J gene: TRBJ1-1; clone size: many; V gene: TRBV7-9; D gene: .; CDR3 protein: CASSQDSTEAFF; CDR3 DNA: TGTGCCAGCAGCCAAGACAGCACTGAAGCTTTCTTT
J gene: TRBJ2-6; clone size: once; V gene: TRBV6-2/TRBV6-3; D gene: .; CDR3 protein: CASSYPAVSGANVLTF; CDR3 DNA: TGTGCCAGCAGTTACCCGGCAGTCTCTGGGGCCAACGTCCTGACTTTC
J gene: TRBJ1-5; clone size: .; V gene: TRBV12-3/TRBV12-4; D gene: .; CDR3 protein: CASSLRSEGNQPQHF; CDR3 DNA: TGTGCCAGCAGTTTACGGAGCGAAGGCAATCAGCCCCAGCATTTT
J gene: TRBJ2-7; clone size: .; V gene: TRBV12-3/TRBV12-4; D gene: TRBD1; CDR3 protein: CASSQGQGGLFEQYF; CDR3 DNA: TGTGCCAGCAGTCAGGGACAGGGGGGCCTCTTTGAGCAGTACTTC
J gene: TRBJ1-1; clone size: .; V gene: TRBV7-9; D gene: .; CDR3 protein: CASSPPGAPGTEAFF; CDR3 DNA: TGTGCCAGCAGCCCCCCAGGGGCACCGGGGACTGAAGCTTTCTTT
J gene: TRBJ2-7; clone size: .; V gene: TRBV30; D gene: .; CDR3 protein: CACSSTHEQYF; CDR3 DNA: TGTGCCTGCTCCAGTACCCACGAGCAGTACTTC
J gene: TRBJ2-1; clone size: .; V gene: TRBV20-1; D gene: TRBD1; CDR3 protein: CSARDPGQGNEQFF; CDR3 DNA: TGCAGTGCTAGAGACCCAGGACAGGGCAATGAGCAGTTCTTC
J gene: TRBJ2-3; clone size: few; V gene: TRBV7-2; D gene: .; CDR3 protein: CASSLLRNTQYF; CDR3 DNA: TGTGCCAGCAGCTTACTCAGAAATACGCAGTATTTT
J gene: TRBJ1-5; clone size: .; V gene: TRBV6-2/TRBV6-3; D gene: .; CDR3 protein: CASSYSIWERREARNQPQHF; CDR3 DNA: TGTGCCAGCAGTTACTCGATATGGGAACGAAGGGAGGCTCGCAATCAGCCCCAGCATTTT
J gene: TRBJ2-3; clone size: .; V gene: TRBV7-2; D gene: TRBD2; CDR3 protein: CASSLETSGRSTDTQYF; CDR3 DNA: TGTGCCAGCAGCTTAGAAACTAGCGGGAGATCGACAGATACGCAGTATTTT
J gene: TRBJ2-2; clone size: .; V gene: TRBV6-5; D gene: .; CDR3 protein: CASSLTPTGSVGELFF; CDR3 DNA: TGTGCCAGCAGTTTGACCCCAACAGGGTCTGTCGGGGAGCTGTTTTTT
J gene: TRBJ1-6; clone size: .; V gene: TRBV4-1; D gene: .; CDR3 protein: CASSQIYSPLHF; CDR3 DNA: TGCGCCAGCAGCCAAATTTATTCACCCCTCCACTTT
J gene: TRBJ1-1; clone size: .; V gene: TRBV5-4; D gene: .; CDR3 protein: CASSVPGLQAFF; CDR3 DNA: TGTGCCAGCAGCGTACCGGGACTTCAAGCTTTCTTT
J gene: TRBJ2-5; clone size: .; V gene: TRBV6-4; D gene: .; CDR3 protein: CASSEQPHQETQYF; CDR3 DNA: TGTGCCAGCAGTGAACAGCCACACCAAGAGACCCAGTACTTC
J gene: TRBJ2-5; clone size: .; V gene: TRBV2; D gene: TRBD2; CDR3 protein: CASSDPGGSSQETQYF; CDR3 DNA: TGTGCCAGCAGTGACCCCGGCGGGAGTAGTCAGGAGACCCAGTACTTC
J gene: TRBJ1-1; clone size: .; V gene: TRBV20-1; D gene: .; CDR3 protein: CSATWTVKQTEAFF; CDR3 DNA: TGCAGTGCTACCTGGACCGTAAAACAGACTGAAGCTTTCTTT
J gene: TRBJ2-1; clone size: .; V gene: TRBV7-2; D gene: .; CDR3 protein: CASSSRTGNEQFF; CDR3 DNA: TGTGCCAGCAGCTCGAGGACCGGTAATGAGCAGTTCTTC
J gene: TRBJ1-1; clone size: few; V gene: TRBV12-3/TRBV12-4; D gene: TRBD1; CDR3 protein: CASSTGQGAFEAFF; CDR3 DNA: TGTGCCAGCAGCACGGGACAGGGGGCCTTTGAAGCTTTCTTT
J gene: TRBJ2-7; clone size: few; V gene: TRBV27; D gene: .; CDR3 protein: CASSLSQGTYEQYF; CDR3 DNA: TGTGCCAGCAGTTTATCCCAGGGGACTTACGAGCAGTACTTC
J gene: TRBJ1-5; clone size: .; V gene: TRBV27; D gene: TRBD1; CDR3 protein: CASRPTGGSEPQHF; CDR3 DNA: TGTGCCAGCAGGCCGACAGGGGGCTCGGAACCCCAGCATTTT
J gene: TRBJ1-1; clone size: few; V gene: TRBV5-1; D gene: TRBD1; CDR3 protein: CASSPMWTGDNTEAFF; CDR3 DNA: TGCGCCAGCAGCCCAATGTGGACAGGCGACAACACTGAAGCTTTCTTT
J gene: TRBJ2-7; clone size: .; V gene: TRBV15; D gene: .; CDR3 protein: CATSRAGALAYEQYF; CDR3 DNA: TGTGCCACCAGCAGAGCCGGGGCTCTTGCCTACGAGCAGTACTTC
J gene: TRBJ2-7; clone size: .; V gene: TRBV27; D gene: .; CDR3 protein: CASSGLGGEQYF; CDR3 DNA: TGTGCCAGCAGCGGACTTGGGGGCGAGCAGTACTTC
J gene: TRBJ1-2; clone size: .; V gene: TRBV27; D gene: .; CDR3 protein: CASSWNLRDNYGYTF; CDR3 DNA: TGTGCCAGCAGTTGGAACCTCAGGGATAACTATGGCTACACCTTC
J gene: TRBJ1-5; clone size: few; V gene: TRBV28; D gene: .; CDR3 protein: CASSLSGAWQPQHF; CDR3 DNA: TGTGCCAGCAGTTTATCCGGGGCGTGGCAGCCCCAGCATTTT
J gene: TRBJ1-5; clone size: few; V gene: TRBV4-3; D gene: .; CDR3 protein: CASSQERGSRVGQPQHF; CDR3 DNA: TGCGCCAGCAGCCAAGAAAGGGGTTCCAGGGTGGGTCAGCCCCAGCATTTT
J gene: TRBJ1-2; clone size: .; V gene: TRBV5-1; D gene: .; CDR3 protein: CASSLDSAPIRYGYTF; CDR3 DNA: TGCGCCAGCAGCTTGGATTCGGCTCCAATCCGGTATGGCTACACCTTC
J gene: TRBJ2-1; clone size: .; V gene: TRBV6-6; D gene: TRBD1; CDR3 protein: CASSGRDRDYNEQFF; CDR3 DNA: TGTGCCAGCAGTGGCCGGGACAGGGACTACAATGAGCAGTTCTTC
J gene: TRBJ1-4; clone size: .; V gene: TRBV24-1; D gene: .; CDR3 protein: CATSDPAGSGREKLFF; CDR3 DNA: TGTGCCACCAGTGATCCAGCCGGGTCTGGGAGGGAAAAACTGTTTTTT
J gene: TRBJ1-1; clone size: few; V gene: TRBV6-5; D gene: TRBD1; CDR3 protein: CASSLTQGDTEAFF; CDR3 DNA: TGTGCCAGCAGTCTTACACAGGGGGACACTGAAGCTTTCTTT
J gene: TRBJ2-3; clone size: .; V gene: TRBV9; D gene: TRBD2; CDR3 protein: CASSKGLALTDTQYF; CDR3 DNA: TGTGCCAGCAGCAAAGGACTAGCGCTCACAGATACGCAGTATTTT
J gene: TRBJ2-3; clone size: many; V gene: TRBV27; D gene: TRBD2; CDR3 protein: CASASTSEDTQYF; CDR3 DNA: TGTGCCAGCGCCTCCACTAGCGAAGATACGCAGTATTTT